This TCR beta chain was recovered during a study of response to subunit inactivated influenza vaccine. General study results and limits: Only a handful of new T cells, the authors suggested, are recruited with each seasonal influenza vaccination.

A single record per CDR3 protein comes from TCRdb applying MiXCR to the RT-PCR reads. The data hold fewer than 650,000 distinct CDR3 sequences, with over 10% observed a single time. Comment on this clonotype: The antigen is unknown.

With V trimmed by 1 base and J by 6 bases, 13 bases remained unmatched. This CDR3 has 19 residues. Germline CDR1 DFQATT, CDR2 SNEGSKA (reference sequence). The clonotype comes from a man aged 45-65 years who received an inactivated influenza vaccine. The sample here was PBMCs from blood, taken roughly 46 days after vaccination. The gene calls are TRBV20-1 and TRBJ2-2, with 14 bases that match TRBD2. The CDR3 spells CSARVSRGLAGVVPGELFF. As DNA, the CDR3 is TGCAGTGCTAGAGTCTCGAGGGGACTAGCGGGAGTGGTCCCCGGGGAGCTGTTTTTT.